What follows are 14 T cell receptor beta chains derived from one specimen sequenced in a study of T cells after posttransplantation cyclophosphamide listed by TCRdb under 2016. Libraries came from the immunoSEQ multiplex PCR assay. Entries here come from immuneACCESS through TCRdb and include only in-frame sequences with V and J called. Some clones fail to appear in such tables; in the studies checked, an unresolved V gene covers under half of the shortfall, and the cause of the remainder is unknown. With about 39,000 clones recorded, this sample contains no clone counted only once. The ten largest clonotypes hold around 4.5% of the sample. The sample comprised PBMCs. The receptors were sampled from a woman between 50 and 59 years old in good health and a related stem cell transplant donor.

This clone came up many times. The DNA for the CDR3 is TGTGCCATCAGTGACCCACAACGGACAGGGGGCGAAGAGACCCAGTACTTC. It yields the protein CAISDPQRTGGEETQYF. This chain links TRBV10-3 with TRBJ2-5; 11 nucleotides align to TRBD1. V lost 3 bases, J lost 3 bases, and 9 bases stayed unmatched. This CDR3 comprises 17 residues. Germline CDR1 and CDR2: ENHRY and SYGVKD.

This clone was detected ten times or more. The V gene is TRBV30, the J gene TRBJ2-2, with 8 positions matching TRBD1. CDR1 and CDR2 (germline): GTSNPN, SVGIG (reference sequence). This CDR3 has 16 amino acids. V lost 2 bases to trimming and J lost 0 bases; unmatched junction nucleotides: 5. The CDR3 DNA reads TGTGCCTGGAGTCAGGACAGGGTCGCGAACACCGGGGAGCTGTTTTTT. Protein: CAWSQDRVANTGELFF.

The genes are TRBV11-2 and TRBJ2-1; TRBD2 matches at 9 bases. The CDR3 spans 19 residues. The ends lost 2 bases at V and 1 base at J; junction bases unmatched: 12. CDR1 is SGHAT and CDR2 is FQNNGV in the germline V gene. CDR3 DNA: TGTGCCAGCAGCTTAACTGTGGCGGGCGGGGGGGCTTCCTACAATGAGCAGTTCTTC. It encodes CASSLTVAGGGASYNEQFF.

At least ten counts were recorded for this clone. The J gene is TRBJ1-6, the V gene TRBV6-1; D is undetermined. CDR1 MNHNS and CDR2 SASEGT come from the germline V gene. Between the trimmed V and J ends, which lost 2 bases and 0 bases, there was a span of 8 bases. The CDR3 length is 16 residues. CDR3: CASSETGSSYNSPLHF. The CDR3 bases are TGTGCCAGCAGTGAAACCGGGAGCTCCTATAATTCACCCCTCCACTTT.

This clone was detected many times. The chain has TRBV27 and TRBJ2-7; 7 bases agree with TRBD1. The CDR3 spans 16 residues. Trimming at V came to 1 base and at J to 3 bases, leaving 9 bases not matched to a gene. Germline V gene lookup returns CDR1 MNHEY and CDR2 SMNVEV (reference sequence). The CDR3, as DNA: TGTGCCAGCAGTTTATTCGTTCCTTCAGGGGGCTACGAGCAGTACTTC. Translation: CASSLFVPSGGYEQYF.

This clone has only a few counts. This is likely an artifact of a read error, given a far larger clone one base away. This specimen includes other DNA sequences encoding the same CDR3. CDR3: CASSLDSLRQPQHF. For the CDR3, the DNA is TGTGCCAGCAGCTTGGACAGCTTGCGTCAGCCCCAGCATTTT. The chain joins TRBV5-5 to TRBJ1-5; unclear D gene. The CDR3 covers 14 residues. From germline, CDR1 is SGHKS and CDR2 YYEKEE (reference sequence). The ends were cut back, 0 bases at V and 6 bases at J, with 10 bases in the middle.

This clone was detected many times. The chain joins TRBV19 to TRBJ1-2; 7 bases align to TRBD1. CDR1 is LNHDA, CDR2 SQIVND, per germline (reference sequence). CDR3 length: 14 amino acids. Trimming removed 6 bases from V and 4 bases from J; junction bases left unmatched: 8. The CDR3 coding sequence is TGTGCCAGTAGCCCTAGACAGGGTGGCTATGGCTACACCTTC. Translating it yields CASSPRQGGYGYTF. Complete variable domain (other parts from reference TRBV19 and TRBJ1-2): DGGITQSPKYLFRKEGQNVTLSCEQNLNHDAMYWYRQDPGQGLRLIYYSQIVNDFQKGDIAEGYSVSREKKESFPLTVTSAQKNPTAFYLCASSPRQGGYGYTFGSGTRLTVV.

This clone was counted ten times or more. The chain combines TRBV4-3 with TRBJ2-3, with D possibly being TRBD1 (6 bases). Germline V CDR1 and CDR2: LGHNA, YSLEER. The CDR3 has 14 amino acids. The germline V and J ends were trimmed by 0 bases and 5 bases, with 9 bases remaining between them. CDR3 bases: TGCGCCAGCAGCCAAGATACAGGGAGAGATACGCAGTATTTT. It is translated as CASSQDTGRDTQYF.

There are many counts of this clone. This sequence joins TRBV7-3 and TRBJ2-1; 9 bases match TRBD2. The CDR3 is 15 amino acids. Germline trimming cut 2 bases from V and 7 bases from J; bases unmatched to any gene: 6. The V gene's germline CDR1 is SGHTA and CDR2 FQGTGA. Here the CDR3 reads CASSLPGGGANEQFF. The CDR3 DNA is TGTGCCAGCAGCTTACCTGGCGGGGGGGCTAATGAGCAGTTCTTC.

The sample holds many counts of this clone. The chain couples TRBV5-3 to TRBJ2-1; weak D call: TRBD1 (6 bases). TRBV5-3 is labeled an ORF, and its function is uncertain. CDR3 length equals 17 residues. Trimming removed 3 bases from V and 1 base from J, with 17 bases in between. CDR3 nucleotide sequence: TGTGCCAGAAGCTGGGCCCCGGACAGCTCGTCCTACAATGAGCAGTTCTTC. It yields the protein CARSWAPDSSSYNEQFF.

Many counts were recorded for this clone. V and J are TRBV6-5 and TRBJ2-7; tentative D call: TRBD2 (6 bases). Trimming left V 4 bases short and J 5 bases short, with 12 bases between. The CDR3 spans 13 residues. Germline values: CDR1 MNHEY, CDR2 SVGAGI. CDR3 bases: TGTGCCAGCAGTTCCGGGACTCCCAACGAGCAGTACTTC. It yields the protein CASSSGTPNEQYF.

The genes are TRBV9 and TRBJ2-2, with D perhaps matching TRBD2 (6 bases). Germline CDR1 and CDR2: SGDLS and YYNGEE. The V gene lost 3 bases and the J gene lost 5 bases, with 11 bases spanning the gap. This CDR3 region has 14 residues. The CDR3 DNA sequence: TGTGCCAGCAGCGCATGGGCGGGGACCGGGGAGCTGTTTTTT. It codes for CASSAWAGTGELFF.

This clone showed up many times. J is TRBJ2-7 and V is TRBV5-1; TRBD1 matches 8 bases. The CDR3 sequence is 14 residues long. Germline CDR1 reads SGHRS; CDR2 reads YFSETQ. V was clipped by 4 bases and J by 2 bases; unmatched bases: 5. The CDR3, as DNA: TGCGCCAGCAGCCTGGGACAGGAGGCCTACGAGCAGTACTTC. Its translation is CASSLGQEAYEQYF.

This clone appeared a few times. J is TRBJ2-2 and V is TRBV28, with TRBD1 as a possible D gene (5 bases). Per the germline V gene, CDR1 is MDHEN and CDR2 is SYDVKM. CDR3 length: 14 residues. Deletions cut 3 bases from V and 3 bases from J, with 8 bases between. Here the CDR3 reads CASSFTGYTGELFF. The CDR3 DNA reads TGTGCCAGCAGTTTTACAGGCTACACCGGGGAGCTGTTTTTT.